Following are 22 T cell receptor beta chains from one sample sequenced in a study of response to subunit inactivated influenza vaccine. TCRdb re-derived calls from the RT-PCR reads in MiXCR, one entry per CDR3 protein. The sample holds about half a million distinct CDR3 sequences, roughly 27% seen once. The sequencing used CD4+ T cells sorted from PBMCs, collected approximately 5 days after vaccination. Receptors were obtained from a man aged 50 or older who received an inactivated influenza vaccine.

This rearrangement joins TRBV4-3 to TRBJ2-2; D may be TRBD1 or TRBD2 (6 bases each). Trimming removed 2 bases at V and 8 bases at J, with 18 bases between. The germline gives CDR1 LGHNA, CDR2 YSLEER. This CDR3 is 16 amino acids long. This CDR3 is CASSQFMTGAGGELFF. The CDR3, as DNA: TGCGCCAGCAGCCAATTCATGACGGGGGCGGGTGGGGAGCTGTTTTTT.

This clonotype was observed many times. The V and J genes are TRBV20-1 and TRBJ2-5, with TRBD2 matching over 14 bases. CDR1 and CDR2 from the germline V gene are DFQATT and SNEGSKA (reference sequence). Trimming took 6 bases from V and 2 from J; bases not matched to a gene: 8. This CDR3 has 16 amino acids. The CDR3 spells CSALRLAGGGQETQYF. DNA for the CDR3: TGCAGTGCACTTCGACTAGCGGGAGGGGGACAAGAGACCCAGTACTTC.

CDR3 DNA sequence: TGTGCCAGCAGTCGACTAGCGGGAGAGGAGCAGTACTTC. This gives the protein CASSRLAGEEQYF. The chain joins TRBV6-2 or TRBV6-3 to TRBJ2-7, with 12 bases fitting TRBD2. V gave up 5 bases and J gave up 7 bases; unmatched junction bases: 3. Germline V gene sequence: CDR1 MNHEY, CDR2 SVGEGT. This CDR3 is 13 amino acids long.

This clonotype was observed a few times. V usage is TRBV10-1 and J usage is TRBJ1-6; D possibly corresponds to TRBD1 (5 bases). V was clipped by 0 bases and J by 10 bases, with 16 bases between them. Per the germline V gene, CDR1 is WNHNN and CDR2 is SYGVQD (reference sequence). This CDR3 contains 16 residues. CDR3 DNA: TGCGCCAGCAGTGAGTCGGGGACCGCCGTCCGATCACCCCTCCACTTT. It specifies CASSESGTAVRSPLHF.

This clonotype was recorded a few times. The rearrangement joins TRBV7-9 to TRBJ1-1; 8 bases align to TRBD1. V lost 4 bases to trimming and J lost 4 bases; unmatched junction nucleotides: 5. The CDR3 spans 14 residues. Germline V gene sequence: CDR1 SEHNR, CDR2 FQNEAQ (reference sequence). The CDR3 is CASSSRTGTTEAFF. DNA for the CDR3: TGTGCCAGCAGCTCCCGGACAGGGACCACTGAAGCTTTCTTT.

This clonotype has only a few counts. The rearrangement links TRBV5-6 to TRBJ2-7, with D possibly matching TRBD1 (6 bases). Germline values: CDR1 SGHDT, CDR2 YYEEEE. The ends were cut back, 4 bases at V and 2 bases at J, with 16 bases in the middle. CDR3 length: 15 residues. Written as DNA, the CDR3 is TGTGCCAGCAGCCTTCCTCAGGGGAAAGCCTACGAGCAGTACTTC. This encodes CASSLPQGKAYEQYF.

This clonotype was seen a few times. The gene calls are TRBV10-3 and TRBJ1-1, with 9 positions matching TRBD1. The CDR3 loop spans 14 amino acids. Looked up from germline, CDR1 is ENHRY and CDR2 is SYGVKD. With 5 bases clipped from V and 7 bases from J, the junction kept 8 bases outside the gene matches. DNA for the CDR3: TGTGCCATCAGTTACAGGGGGCGGTCGGATGAAGCTTTCTTT. Translating gives CAISYRGRSDEAFF.

This rearrangement joins TRBV20-1 to TRBJ2-5; 11 positions match TRBD2. Unmatched junction bases numbered 9, after V lost 0 bases and J lost 3 bases. This CDR3 has 17 residues. Germline V CDR1 and CDR2: DFQATT, SNEGSKA (reference sequence). CDR3 sequence: CSARDRRLAGGKETQYF. CDR3 bases: TGCAGTGCTAGAGATCGTCGGCTAGCGGGAGGAAAAGAGACCCAGTACTTC.

In this sample, this clonotype turned up many times. This sequence joins TRBV6-6 and TRBJ2-7; D is unresolved. In germline, CDR1 is MNHNY, CDR2 SVGAGI (reference sequence). Deletions cut 2 bases from V and 3 bases from J, with 5 bases between. The CDR3 totals 12 residues. The chain's CDR3 is CASSYGLYEQYF. The CDR3 DNA follows: TGTGCCAGCAGTTACGGTCTCTACGAGCAGTACTTC.

This clonotype was seen a few times. The chain links TRBV12-5 to TRBJ1-1, with D perhaps TRBD1 (6 bases). The CDR3 is made up of 15 amino acids. V lost 3 bases and J lost 4, with 15 bases in between. Germline CDR1 LGHNT, CDR2 FRNRAP. Written as DNA, the CDR3 is TGTGCTAGTGGTTTATCATTGGGGGGCTCCACTGAAGCTTTCTTT. Its translation is CASGLSLGGSTEAFF.

V and J are TRBV9 and TRBJ2-7; possibly TRBD1 for D (6 bases). The CDR3 has 15 residues. The germline V and J ends were trimmed by 4 bases and 1 base, with 15 bases remaining between them. Germline V gene sequence: CDR1 SGDLS, CDR2 YYNGEE. The DNA for the CDR3 is TGTGCCAGCAGCCCCGGACAGACACATTCCTACGAGCAGTACTTC. This gives the protein CASSPGQTHSYEQYF.

The chain combines TRBV6-2 or TRBV6-3 with TRBJ2-1; 14 positions agree with TRBD2. The CDR3 has 15 amino acids. Germline CDR1 reads MNHEY; CDR2 reads SVGEGT. V dropped 5 bases and J dropped 10; count of bases not matched to a gene: 7. The CDR3 DNA reads TGTGCCAGCAGTAAGCCGGGACTAGCGGGAGACGAGCAGTTCTTC. Translated: CASSKPGLAGDEQFF.

A few counts support this clonotype. The rearrangement joins TRBV2 to TRBJ1-6; D remains ambiguous. V dropped 3 bases and J dropped 7 bases, with 10 bases sitting between them. The CDR3 has 14 residues. Germline V gene data show CDR1 as SNHLY and CDR2 as FYNNEI. The chain's CDR3 is CASSDGRKNSPLHF. The CDR3 nucleotides are TGTGCCAGCAGTGACGGGAGAAAGAATTCACCCCTCCACTTT. The full variable domain, its missing parts supplied by reference TRBV2 and TRBJ1-6, is EPEVTQTPSHQVTQMGQEVILRCVPISNHLYFYWYRQILGQKVEFLVSFYNNEISEKSEIFDDQFSVERPDGSNFTLKIRSTKLEDSAMYFCASSDGRKNSPLHFGNGTRLTVT.

This clonotype was detected only a few times. The genes are TRBV25-1 and TRBJ1-5, with a weak D call TRBD1 (5 bases). The CDR3 extends over 14 amino acids. Germline-derived CDR1 and CDR2 are MGHDK and SYGVNS. V was trimmed by 11 bases and J by 0 bases, leaving 14 bases between them. CDR3 amino acids: CAVAGTYSNQPQHF. The CDR3 nucleotides are TGTGCCGTGGCGGGGACCTATAGCAATCAGCCCCAGCATTTT.

Here the CDR3 DNA reads TGTGCCAGCAGTTTGAATAATTCACCCCTCCACTTT. It encodes CASSLNNSPLHF. The V gene is TRBV12-3 or TRBV12-4, the J gene TRBJ1-6; D gene uncertain. There are 12 residues in the CDR3. Trimming took 3 bases from V and 5 from J, leaving 2 bases between them.

The chain recombines TRBV7-2 with TRBJ2-1, with TRBD2 identical over 15 bases. This CDR3 is 17 amino acids long. J lost 9 bases, V lost 0 bases, and 6 bases had no gene match. From germline, CDR1 is SGHTA and CDR2 FQGNSA. CDR3 in DNA: TGTGCCAGCAGCTTAGCCGGGACTAGCGGGAGGAGGGGTGAGCAGTTCTTC. Protein product: CASSLAGTSGRRGEQFF.

V is TRBV7-2 and J is TRBJ2-3; the match to TRBD2 covers 10 bases. J lost 8 bases, V lost 3 bases, and 11 bases had no gene match. Germline V gene data show CDR1 as SGHTA and CDR2 as FQGNSA. This CDR3 is built from 16 residues. The CDR3 bases are TGTGCCAGCAGCTTTCTAGCGGGGGTATCGTTTGGTACGCAGTATTTT. It yields the protein CASSFLAGVSFGTQYF.

The V gene is TRBV30, the J gene TRBJ1-3, with D possibly TRBD1 on 6 matching bases. This CDR3 spans 13 amino acids. From germline, CDR1 is GTSNPN and CDR2 SVGIG (reference sequence). V was pared by 5 bases and J by 4 bases, with 12 bases between. CDR3 protein: CAWSTGSGNTIYF. DNA of the CDR3: TGTGCCTGGTCCACAGGGTCCGGAAACACCATATATTTT.

This clonotype showed up many times. The CDR3 nucleotides are TGTGCCTGGAGTCCTTCCCTGACTAGCGAGACCGGGGAGCTGTTTTTT. Translation gives CAWSPSLTSETGELFF. The chain couples TRBV30 to TRBJ2-2; 8 nucleotides agree with TRBD2. Trimming cost V 2 bases and J 5 bases; bases outside gene matches: 10. The CDR3 runs to 16 residues. The germline V gene has CDR1 GTSNPN and CDR2 SVGIG (reference sequence).

The V gene is TRBV20-1, the J gene TRBJ2-7; D unclear. Germline loops: CDR1 DFQATT, CDR2 SNEGSKA (reference sequence). This CDR3 comprises 12 residues. V was trimmed by 4 bases and J by 3 bases, leaving 10 bases between them. The CDR3: CSAMSRSYEQYF. CDR3 in DNA: TGCAGTGCTATGTCTCGCAGCTACGAGCAGTACTTC.

This clonotype was seen a few times. This chain links TRBV7-9 with TRBJ2-3; D not resolved. The CDR3 is made up of 15 amino acids. The V gene's germline CDR1 is SEHNR and CDR2 FQNEAQ (reference sequence). V was cut by 5 bases and J by 6 bases, with 18 bases left in between. The CDR3 sequence is CASSPLKTSTDTQYF. Written as DNA, the CDR3 is TGTGCCAGCAGCCCTTTAAAAACATCAACGGATACGCAGTATTTT.

This clonotype showed up just a few times. This rearrangement joins TRBV12-3 or TRBV12-4 to TRBJ2-5; 8 bases fit TRBD2. The V segment lost 2 bases and the J segment 2 bases; nucleotides outside the gene matches: 7. CDR3 length: 16 residues. The CDR3 DNA sequence: TGTGCCAGCAGTTTAAACCAGCGGGAGTCTCAAGAGACCCAGTACTTC. It specifies CASSLNQRESQETQYF.